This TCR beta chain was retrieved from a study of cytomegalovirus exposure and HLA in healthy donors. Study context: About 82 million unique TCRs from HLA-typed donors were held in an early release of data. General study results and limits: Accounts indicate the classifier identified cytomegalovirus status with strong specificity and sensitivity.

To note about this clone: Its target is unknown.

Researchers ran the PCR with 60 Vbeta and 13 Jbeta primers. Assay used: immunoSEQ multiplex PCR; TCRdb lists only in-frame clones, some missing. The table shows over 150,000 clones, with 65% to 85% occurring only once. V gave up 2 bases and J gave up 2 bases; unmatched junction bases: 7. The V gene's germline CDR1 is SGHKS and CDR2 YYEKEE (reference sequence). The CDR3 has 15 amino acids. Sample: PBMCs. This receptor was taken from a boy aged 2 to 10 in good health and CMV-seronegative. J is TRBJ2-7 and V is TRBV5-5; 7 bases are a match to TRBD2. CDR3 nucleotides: TGTGCCAGCAGCTTTGCGGGGCGGGGGACCTACGAGCAGTACTTC. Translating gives CASSFAGRGTYEQYF.